The 29 T cell receptor beta chains below come from one sample, sequenced in a study of OX40 agonist ivuxolimab in advanced cancers. TCRdb's table, derived via immunoSEQ multiplex PCR, lists solely in-frame clones and lacks some. Of 100,000 or so clones in the sample, around 93% were seen once. Here the sequenced sample was CD4+ or CD8+ T cells sorted from blood, taken in a trial of the OX40 agonist ivuxolimab. Receptor source: an adult with an advanced solid tumor such as melanoma, head and neck, liver or kidney cancer.

The chain combines TRBV11-2 with TRBJ2-7; 8 positions match TRBD2. Germline V gene lookup returns CDR1 SGHAT and CDR2 FQNNGV. CDR3 size: 14 residues. The trim removed 5 bases at V and 4 bases at J, leaving 7 bases unmatched. The CDR3 coding sequence is TGTGCCAGCAGCCTTCGGGAGGGCCTATACGAGCAGTACTTC. This sequence encodes CASSLREGLYEQYF.

V usage is TRBV2 and J usage is TRBJ1-1, with 8 nucleotides matching TRBD1. Trimming took 6 bases from V and 5 from J; bases not matched to a gene: 8. Germline V lookup: CDR1 SNHLY, CDR2 FYNNEI. The length of the CDR3 is 14 residues. In DNA, the CDR3 is TGTGCCAGCAGAGGACAGGGTGGACAAACTGAAGCTTTCTTT. This codes for CASRGQGGQTEAFF.

The chain uses TRBV2 and TRBJ1-2; possible D gene TRBD1, 5 bases. Trimming took 3 bases from V and 5 from J, leaving 10 bases between them. The CDR3 spans 13 residues. CDR1 SNHLY and CDR2 FYNNEI come from the germline V gene. The CDR3 reads CASSEERGYGYTF. CDR3 nucleotides: TGTGCCAGCAGTGAGGAAAGGGGATATGGCTACACCTTC.

This CDR3 reads CASTTGLWETQYF. Written as DNA, the CDR3 is TGTGCCAGCACCACCGGGTTATGGGAGACCCAGTACTTC. The chain links TRBV6-6 to TRBJ2-5, with no clear D. The CDR3 has 13 residues. Trimming took 7 bases from V and 5 from J, leaving 14 bases between them. Germline V gene lookup returns CDR1 MNHNY and CDR2 SVGAGI (reference sequence).

The V call is TRBV5-1, the J call TRBJ2-5; 8 bases fit TRBD1. This CDR3 spans 15 amino acids. CDR1 and CDR2 from the germline V gene are SGHRS and YFSETQ. The V segment lost 0 bases and the J segment 3 bases; nucleotides outside the gene matches: 4. The chain's CDR3 is CASSLAPGQEETQYF. CDR3 bases: TGCGCCAGCAGCTTGGCCCCGGGACAGGAAGAGACCCAGTACTTC.

The chain employs TRBV4-3 and TRBJ2-1; 9 bases match TRBD2. Per germline, CDR1 LGHNA and CDR2 YSLEER. The V gene end was trimmed by 3 bases and the J gene end by 2 bases; junction bases not matched to a gene: 5. The CDR3 covers 16 residues. CDR3 DNA: TGCGCCAGCAGCCAGGGTAGCGGGAGTCCCTACAATGAGCAGTTCTTC. Protein sequence: CASSQGSGSPYNEQFF.

This clone was picked up a small number of times. CDR3 loop: CASSLEQEGGYTF. CDR3 DNA sequence: TGTGCCAGCAGCTTAGAACAGGAGGGCGGCTACACCTTC. The chain joins TRBV7-2 to TRBJ1-2, with a possible D match to TRBD1 (5 bases). Germline values: CDR1 SGHTA, CDR2 FQGNSA. There are 13 residues in the CDR3. Trimming cost V 1 base and J 8 bases, with 11 bases left between them.

This clone has just a few counts. This chain uses TRBV2 with TRBJ1-5; D remains unclear. Looked up from germline, CDR1 is SNHLY and CDR2 is FYNNEI. The germline V and J ends were trimmed by 7 bases and 5 bases, with 15 bases remaining between them. This CDR3 comprises 14 residues. CDR3 protein: CASNPTPGDQPQHF. Written as DNA, the CDR3 is TGTGCCAGCAACCCGACACCCGGCGATCAGCCCCAGCATTTT.

This clone has just a few counts. This chain links TRBV28 with TRBJ2-1, with 12 bases aligning to TRBD2. Per germline, CDR1 MDHEN and CDR2 SYDVKM. The V and J ends lost 5 bases and 9 bases, in that order; junction bases with no gene match: 11. This CDR3 has 16 amino acids. Here the CDR3 DNA reads TGTGCCAGCAGTATACCGGGACTAGCGGGTTCGGGTGAGCAGTTCTTC. This translates into CASSIPGLAGSGEQFF.

The rearrangement joins TRBV18 to TRBJ2-3; 11 bases are a match to TRBD2. V dropped 6 bases and J dropped 5; count of bases not matched to a gene: 10. In germline, CDR1 is KGHSH, CDR2 LQKENI. The length of the CDR3 is 16 residues. The DNA for the CDR3 is TGTGCCAGCTCCGCGACTAGCGGGATCTCCGGAGATACGCAGTATTTT. Its translation: CASSATSGISGDTQYF.

This chain's CDR3 is CASSLGRTRRNTEAFF. The CDR3 DNA follows: TGTGCCAGCAGCTTAGGTAGAACGCGGAGGAACACTGAAGCTTTCTTT. The chain joins TRBV7-8 to TRBJ1-1; D remains ambiguous. Germline V gives CDR1 SGHVS, CDR2 FQNEAQ. CDR3 size: 16 residues. The V end was cut by 1 base, the J end by 1 base, with 13 bases between.

The J gene is TRBJ2-3, the V gene TRBV29-1, with D perhaps matching TRBD2 (5 bases). V was cut by 6 bases and J by 2 bases, with 6 bases left in between. The CDR3 runs to 11 residues. From germline, CDR1 is SQVTM and CDR2 ANQGSEA. The CDR3 region has the DNA TGCAGCGTGCGGGTCACAGATACGCAGTATTTT. Amino acids: CSVRVTDTQYF.

The rearrangement uses TRBV27 and TRBJ2-7; D is possibly TRBD1 or TRBD2 (5 bases each). V was pared by 2 bases and J by 6 bases, with 14 bases between. The germline V gene has CDR1 MNHEY and CDR2 SMNVEV (reference sequence). The CDR3 covers 14 residues. CDR3 sequence reads: CASSLEGRVGEQYF. CDR3 coding DNA: TGTGCCAGCAGTTTAGAGGGCAGGGTCGGCGAGCAGTACTTC.

The V and J genes are TRBV19 and TRBJ2-5; no reliable D call. V gave up 4 bases and J gave up 3 bases, with 9 bases separating them. The length of the CDR3 is 13 residues. Germline V gene lookup returns CDR1 LNHDA and CDR2 SQIVND (reference sequence). CDR3 bases: TGTGCCAGTAGTAGGCGGCGAGAAGAGACCCAGTACTTC. Encoded protein: CASSRRREETQYF.

The chain couples TRBV10-3 to TRBJ2-7; tentative D call: TRBD1 (5 bases). The CDR3 runs 13 residues. The V end lost 0 bases, the J end lost 7 bases, and 10 bases lay between the germline ends. Germline V gene lookup returns CDR1 ENHRY and CDR2 SYGVKD. The CDR3 DNA reads TGTGCCATCAGTGAGTCGCCAGGGTGGGAGCAGTACTTC. Encoded protein: CAISESPGWEQYF.

The chain links TRBV10-2 to TRBJ2-1; D gene unclear. The V and J ends lost 6 bases and 0 bases respectively, with 15 bases between them. The CDR3 has 16 residues. The V gene's germline CDR1 is WSHSY and CDR2 SAAADI. The CDR3 loop is CASRGSRLSSYNEQFF. In DNA form, the CDR3 reads TGCGCCAGCAGGGGATCTCGGTTAAGCTCCTACAATGAGCAGTTCTTC.

The chain couples TRBV5-6 to TRBJ2-3, with D possibly being TRBD1 (5 bases). The CDR3 consists of 16 residues. Germline V gene lookup returns CDR1 SGHDT and CDR2 YYEEEE. V was cut by 0 bases and J by 5 bases, with 16 bases left in between. CDR3: CASSLARQGIEDTQYF. The CDR3 DNA reads TGTGCCAGCAGCTTGGCCAGGCAGGGAATAGAAGATACGCAGTATTTT.

This clone was recorded a few times. The J gene is TRBJ2-1, the V gene TRBV29-1, with 10 bases matching TRBD1. Germline trimming cut 6 bases from V and 4 bases from J; bases unmatched to any gene: 12. Per the germline V gene, CDR1 is SQVTM and CDR2 is ANQGSEA. This CDR3 comprises 16 residues. CDR3 in DNA: TGCAGCGTCCAACATGGGACAGGGGCTGGGTACAATGAGCAGTTCTTC. This sequence encodes CSVQHGTGAGYNEQFF.

The chain joins TRBV4-3 to TRBJ2-5; D unclear. The CDR3 spans 13 residues. Germline assignment: CDR1 LGHNA and CDR2 YSLEER. V lost 3 bases, J lost 5 bases, and 10 bases lay in between. This CDR3 is CASSQLRRETQYF. As DNA, the CDR3 is TGCGCCAGCAGCCAGTTACGCCGGGAGACCCAGTACTTC.

The rearrangement uses TRBV9 and TRBJ1-1; D ambiguous. In germline, CDR1 is SGDLS, CDR2 YYNGEE. The V gene lost 0 bases and the J gene lost 3 bases, with 15 bases spanning the gap. The CDR3 has 16 residues. CDR3 protein: CASSVAQTGGYTEAFF. The CDR3 DNA is TGTGCCAGCAGCGTAGCCCAGACGGGTGGGTACACTGAAGCTTTCTTT.

The V and J genes are TRBV14 and TRBJ2-7; the D is unclear. The length of the CDR3 is 13 residues. V lost 4 bases, J lost 6 bases, and 13 bases lay in between. Per the germline V gene, CDR1 is SGHDN and CDR2 is FVKESK. The CDR3 coding sequence is TGTGCCAGCAGCCTTCAGGCCTCGGGCGAGCAGTACTTC. This sequence encodes CASSLQASGEQYF.

The chain joins TRBV18 to TRBJ2-7, with no clear D. Trimming stripped 4 bases from V and 5 bases from J, with 15 bases between. The CDR3 covers 14 residues. Germline CDR1 is KGHSH and CDR2 is LQKENI. The CDR3 spells CASSLSQGFHEQYF. The CDR3 region has the DNA TGTGCCAGCTCACTCTCCCAAGGTTTCCACGAGCAGTACTTC.

This chain connects TRBV4-2 to TRBJ1-5; TRBD1 matches at 8 bases. Germline CDR1 and CDR2: LGHNA and YNFKEQ. V shed 0 bases, J shed 4 bases, and the junction held 8 bases outside the gene matches. The CDR3 covers 17 residues. For the CDR3, the DNA is TGTGCCAGCAGCCAAGATGGGACCTGGACAGGGAATCAGCCCCAGCATTTT. Protein sequence: CASSQDGTWTGNQPQHF.

The chain carries TRBV11-1 and TRBJ2-1; D is unresolved. The ends were cut back, 3 bases at V and 5 bases at J, with 8 bases in the middle. This CDR3 region has 13 residues. From germline, CDR1 is SGHAT and CDR2 FQDESV (reference sequence). Written as DNA, the CDR3 is TGTGCCAGCAGCTTTAATACCGACAATGAGCAGTTCTTC. Its protein is CASSFNTDNEQFF.

The chain joins TRBV7-2 to TRBJ2-5; D possibly corresponds to TRBD2 (6 bases). Germline CDR1 is SGHTA and CDR2 is FQGNSA. V lost 2 bases and J 5 bases, leaving 15 bases between the germline ends. This CDR3 comprises 15 residues. CDR3 residues: CASSLRRGEWETQYF. The CDR3 DNA is TGTGCCAGCAGCTTAAGACGCGGGGAGTGGGAGACCCAGTACTTC.

The chain employs TRBV7-9 and TRBJ2-1; 7 bases agree with TRBD2. The CDR3 is 15 residues long. CDR1 SEHNR and CDR2 FQNEAQ come from the germline V gene (reference sequence). The trim removed 1 base at V and 7 bases at J, leaving 7 bases unmatched. The CDR3 region is CASSLVSSGVNEQFF. The CDR3 nucleotides read TGTGCCAGCAGCTTAGTGTCTAGCGGTGTGAATGAGCAGTTCTTC.

The J gene is TRBJ2-1, the V gene TRBV28; 13 bases align to TRBD2. The CDR3 loop spans 19 amino acids. CDR1 is MDHEN, CDR2 SYDVKM, per germline. V lost 4 bases to trimming and J lost 8 bases; unmatched junction nucleotides: 17. The CDR3 region is CASSSPSWTSGSRGYEQFF. The CDR3 region has the DNA TGTGCCAGCAGTTCCCCCTCCTGGACTAGCGGGAGTAGGGGGTATGAGCAGTTCTTC.

With regard to this clone: Relative to the germline gene, one junction end is altered; a read error may explain this. This rearrangement joins TRBV7-7 to TRBJ2-5, with 10 bases aligning to TRBD1. Germline values: CDR1 SSHAT, CDR2 FNYEAQ (reference sequence). This CDR3 has 15 residues. The CDR3 spells CASSSGTGVRETQYF. In DNA form, the CDR3 reads TGTGCTAGCAGCTCTGGGACAGGGGTCAGGGAGACCCAGTACTTC. Full variable domain (missing parts from reference TRBV7-7 and TRBJ2-5): GAGVSQSPRYKVTKRGQDVTLRCDPISSHATLYWYQQALGQGPEFLTYFNYEAQPDKSGLPSDRFSAERPEGSISTLTIQRTEQRDSAMYRCASSSGTGVRETQYFGPGTRLLVL.

J is TRBJ1-2 and V is TRBV11-2; 10 bases fit TRBD1. The trim removed 5 bases at V and 5 bases at J, leaving 5 bases unmatched. Germline V lookup: CDR1 SGHAT, CDR2 FQNNGV. The CDR3 totals 14 residues. The CDR3 sequence: CASSRQGAGYGYTF. CDR3 sequence (DNA): TGTGCCAGCAGCCGACAGGGGGCGGGATATGGCTACACCTTC.